What follows describes a single T cell receptor beta chain. These data are taken from a study of glioma-infiltrating T cells after dendritic cell vaccination. Looking at the study overall: Patients had newly diagnosed or recurrent glioblastoma and received dendritic cell vaccines.

CDR1 and CDR2 from the germline V gene are SGHRS and YFSETQ. Trimming at V came to 4 bases and at J to 5 bases, leaving 16 bases not matched to a gene. The CDR3 has 18 residues. The data were produced by immunoSEQ multiplex PCR, yet TCRdb's version contains in-frame clones alone and is incomplete. The sample lists under 100,000 clones; about 84% were seen once. V usage is TRBV5-1 and J usage is TRBJ2-1; 9 bases fit TRBD2. Specimen: blood, collected before dendritic cell vaccination. The TCR originated in a human donor with glioblastoma. For the CDR3, the DNA is TGCGCCAGCAGCCTTCCTGGGCCTATAGCGGGGGCCAACAATGAGCAGTTCTTC. Protein: CASSLPGPIAGANNEQFF.